Following are 9 T cell receptor beta chains from one sample sequenced in a study of T-cell reconstitution after alpha-beta-depleted transplantation in children. Using unique molecular identifiers, the investigators prepared the TCRbeta library. TCRdb reprocessed the PCR reads with MiXCR, giving one entry per CDR3 protein. In the table there are approximately 650,000 distinct CDR3 sequences, 10% to 15% of which are singletons. Material: PBMCs, obtained before TCRalphabeta/CD19-depleted stem cell transplant. These receptors came from a girl aged 2 to 10 with congenital amegakaryocytic thrombocytopenia, due to receive a stem cell transplant.

This clonotype appeared a few times. The rearrangement links TRBV3-1 to TRBJ2-1; no definite D call. V was trimmed by 4 bases and J by 8 bases, leaving 15 bases between them. Germline CDR1 is LGHDT and CDR2 is YNNKEL (reference sequence). The CDR3 is made up of 14 amino acids. The DNA of the CDR3 is TGTGCCAGCAGCCCCGTCCATCTAGGTTATGAGCAGTTCTTC. This encodes CASSPVHLGYEQFF.

This clonotype occurred many times. The V and J genes are TRBV20-1 and TRBJ2-5; D is unresolved. V was trimmed by 5 bases and J by 5 bases, leaving 9 bases between them. The CDR3 runs to 11 residues. Germline V gene data show CDR1 as DFQATT and CDR2 as SNEGSKA (reference sequence). The CDR3 loop is CSAVGSETQYF. The CDR3 DNA is TGCAGTGCTGTTGGTTCGGAGACCCAGTACTTC.

V usage is TRBV10-1 and J usage is TRBJ2-7; no definite D call. Germline V CDR1 and CDR2: WNHNN, SYGVQD (reference sequence). CDR3 length: 12 amino acids. Trimming pared 2 bases from V and 6 bases from J, leaving 8 bases between. CDR3 nucleotides: TGCGCCAGCAGTGAGGCTAACGGCGAGCAGTACTTC. This codes for CASSEANGEQYF.

To note about this clonotype: This could be a read error, since a much larger clone is one nucleotide away. The V gene is TRBV6-5, the J gene TRBJ2-7; D gene uncertain. Germline CDR1 MNHEY, CDR2 SVGAGI. The CDR3 consists of 14 residues. The CDR3 DNA sequence: TGTGCCAGCAGTTACTCGCGCGCCAACTACGAGCAGTCCTTC. It yields the protein CASSYSRANYEQSF.

This clonotype occurred a few times. The rearrangement links TRBV12-3 or TRBV12-4 to TRBJ2-2, with D perhaps assigned TRBD1 or TRBD2 (5 bases each). V gave up 8 bases and J gave up 7 bases, with 8 bases separating them. The CDR3 is 11 residues long. Written as DNA, the CDR3 is TGTGCCAGCCTTGGGGGCGGGGAGCTGTTTTTT. Its translation is CASLGGGELFF.

Many counts were recorded for this clonotype. The V and J genes are TRBV6-5 and TRBJ2-7; 8 nucleotides align to TRBD1. Losses at the gene ends were 6 bases for V and 3 bases for J; bases not matched to a gene: 7. Germline V CDR1 and CDR2: MNHEY, SVGAGI. The CDR3 loop spans 14 amino acids. The CDR3 loop is CASSYDRGGYEQYF. The DNA of the CDR3 is TGTGCCAGCAGCTACGACAGGGGAGGCTACGAGCAGTACTTC.

The chain carries TRBV20-1 and TRBJ2-1; either TRBD1 or TRBD2 may supply D (5 bases each). CDR1 is DFQATT and CDR2 is SNEGSKA in the germline V gene (reference sequence). The germline V and J ends were trimmed by 2 bases and 4 bases, with 9 bases remaining between them. The CDR3 sequence is 13 residues long. In DNA form, the CDR3 reads TGCAGTGCTAGAAAGGGACGTTACAATGAGCAGTTCTTC. Protein product: CSARKGRYNEQFF.

The chain has TRBV7-6 and TRBJ2-7, with D maybe TRBD2 (5 bases). The germline gives CDR1 SGHVS, CDR2 FNYEAQ. Trimming shortened V by 6 bases and J by 3 bases, and 15 bases separated the two germline ends. The CDR3 totals 14 residues. The CDR3: CASRVAEGDYEQYF. Written as DNA, the CDR3 is TGTGCCAGCAGGGTAGCCGAGGGAGACTACGAGCAGTACTTC. The full variable domain, rest sourced from reference TRBV7-6 and TRBJ2-7, is GAGVSQSPRYKVTKRGQDVALRCDPISGHVSLYWYRQALGQGPEFLTYFNYEAQQDKSGLPNDRFSAERPEGSISTLTIQRTEQRDSAMYRCASRVAEGDYEQYFGPGTRLTVT.

This clonotype was seen repeatedly, ten times or more. The V call is TRBV5-1, the J call TRBJ2-7; 9 bases line up with TRBD1. V dropped 0 bases and J dropped 6; count of bases not matched to a gene: 13. The CDR3 spans 17 residues. The V gene's germline CDR1 is SGHRS and CDR2 YFSETQ. CDR3: CASSLAPVRDRALEQYF. CDR3 DNA sequence: TGCGCCAGCAGCTTGGCCCCTGTCCGGGACAGGGCCCTCGAGCAGTACTTC.